Shown below are 19 T cell receptor beta chains from a single sample sequenced in a study of T cell repertoires in cytomegalovirus infection. TCRdb independently ran MiXCR on the reads; one entry per CDR3 protein. The sample shows about 260,000 distinct CDR3 sequences, approximately 13% of them seen only once. Input material: PBMCs. Source of these receptors: a human donor in good health (CMV status not recorded). Some clones in this sample may be carry-over from other donors' samples.

The rearrangement links TRBV7-2 to TRBJ2-7; TRBD1 might be the D (5 bases). V lost 5 bases and J lost 5, with 13 bases in between. Germline CDR1 is SGHTA and CDR2 is FQGNSA. The CDR3 is 13 amino acids. The CDR3 protein is CASSRTSRHEQYF. CDR3 DNA: TGTGCCAGCAGCCGGACATCCCGTCACGAGCAGTACTTC.

This clonotype was counted many times. The V call is TRBV5-1, the J call TRBJ2-5; the match to TRBD2 covers 7 bases. The CDR3 has 13 amino acids. With V trimmed by 4 bases and J by 5 bases, 5 bases remained unmatched. CDR1 and CDR2 (germline): SGHRS, YFSETQ. CDR3 residues: CASSMGGLETQYF. The CDR3 DNA reads as TGCGCCAGCAGCATGGGAGGGCTGGAGACCCAGTACTTC.

This clonotype was seen more than once but under ten times. The chain employs TRBV7-9 and TRBJ2-1; 10 bases map to TRBD2. Trimming took 1 base from V and 4 from J; bases not matched to a gene: 7. The CDR3 has 17 amino acids. Germline V gives CDR1 SEHNR, CDR2 FQNEAQ (reference sequence). CDR3 nucleotide sequence: TGTGCCAGCAGCTTAGAGACTAGCGGGTCAAGATACAATGAGCAGTTCTTC. Translation gives CASSLETSGSRYNEQFF.

This clonotype was picked up many times. The genes are TRBV7-3 and TRBJ2-3; TRBD2 might be the D (5 bases). This CDR3 spans 11 amino acids. Trimming cost V 8 bases and J 5 bases, with 8 bases left between them. Germline V gives CDR1 SGHTA, CDR2 FQGTGA. The CDR3 here is CASGGGDTQYF. The CDR3 DNA is TGTGCCAGCGGAGGCGGAGATACGCAGTATTTT.

V and J are TRBV20-1 and TRBJ2-5, with 13 bases that match TRBD2. CDR1 DFQATT and CDR2 SNEGSKA come from the germline V gene (reference sequence). V shed 0 bases and J 5 bases; nucleotides not matched to a gene: 9. CDR3 length equals 17 residues. CDR3 region: CSARDPSGLAGVETQYF. In DNA form, the CDR3 reads TGCAGTGCTAGAGATCCCTCCGGACTAGCGGGAGTGGAGACCCAGTACTTC.

The chain is built from TRBV6-2 or TRBV6-3 and TRBJ1-5; 11 nucleotides match TRBD1. Germline CDR1 is MNHEY and CDR2 is SVGEGT. V trimming: 6 bases; J trimming: 6 bases; junction bases outside the gene matches: 4. The CDR3 sequence is 14 residues long. The CDR3 reads CASSPGTGGQPQHF. In DNA form, the CDR3 reads TGTGCCAGCAGCCCCGGGACAGGGGGTCAGCCCCAGCATTTT.

This chain links TRBV6-6 with TRBJ2-7; tentative D call: TRBD1 (5 bases). Trimming took 2 bases from V and 5 from J, leaving 10 bases between them. Germline loops: CDR1 MNHNY, CDR2 SVGAGI (reference sequence). This CDR3 contains 13 residues. The CDR3 here is CASSYLQGNEQYF. In nucleotides, the CDR3 is TGTGCCAGCAGTTACCTGCAGGGCAACGAGCAGTACTTC.

The chain is built from TRBV20-1 and TRBJ2-5; D is perhaps TRBD1 (5 bases). The CDR3 is 15 residues long. CDR1 is DFQATT and CDR2 is SNEGSKA in the germline V gene (reference sequence). Deletions cut 7 bases from V and 2 bases from J, with 20 bases between. CDR3 residues: CSVGPRTGAQETQYF. In DNA, the CDR3 is TGCAGTGTCGGGCCCCGTACAGGAGCGCAAGAGACCCAGTACTTC.

The chain carries TRBV14 and TRBJ1-5; TRBD1 is a possible D gene (6 bases). The CDR3 has 16 residues. The V gene's germline CDR1 is SGHDN and CDR2 FVKESK. V was trimmed by 1 base and J by 2 bases, leaving 12 bases between them. The CDR3 loop is CASSQGPDSGNQPQHF. As DNA, the CDR3 is TGTGCCAGCAGCCAAGGACCGGACAGTGGCAATCAGCCCCAGCATTTT.

The chain is built from TRBV6-2 or TRBV6-3 and TRBJ1-3; D is unclear. This CDR3 has 13 residues. From germline, CDR1 is MNHEY and CDR2 SVGEGT. V was clipped by 8 bases and J by 0 bases, with 8 bases between them. The CDR3 sequence: CASAASSGNTIYF. In DNA form, the CDR3 reads TGTGCCAGCGCGGCGAGCTCTGGAAACACCATATATTTT.

This clonotype was picked up many times. The V call is TRBV7-8, the J call TRBJ2-1; D is tentatively TRBD1 or TRBD2 (7 bases each). Trimming left V 8 bases short and J 6 bases short, with 17 bases between. There are 14 residues in the CDR3. Germline lookup yields CDR1 SGHVS and CDR2 FQNEAQ. The CDR3 DNA is TGTGCCAGCGGCCGACAGGGAGGGGTCAATGAGCAGTTCTTC. Protein: CASGRQGGVNEQFF.

The gene calls are TRBV12-3 or TRBV12-4 and TRBJ2-7; 8 bases fit TRBD2. The CDR3 has 17 residues. V lost 3 bases and J lost 1; bases outside the gene matches: 11. In nucleotides, the CDR3 is TGTGCCAGCAGTTTTCGGGGGGGTAGCGCATTGTCCTACGAGCAGTACTTC. Its protein product is CASSFRGGSALSYEQYF.

This clonotype occurred a few times. This chain joins TRBV10-2 and TRBJ2-6; tentative D call: TRBD2 (6 bases). Germline V lookup: CDR1 WSHSY, CDR2 SAAADI. V lost 7 bases and J 2 bases, leaving 15 bases between the germline ends. The CDR3 has 16 residues. This chain's CDR3 is CASKKEEGAGANVLTF. The CDR3 DNA is TGCGCCAGCAAAAAAGAGGAGGGTGCTGGGGCCAACGTCCTGACTTTC.

The chain joins TRBV27 to TRBJ1-2, with D perhaps matching TRBD1 (5 bases). The CDR3 totals 12 residues. Trimming took off 2 bases at V and 7 bases at J, with 8 bases between the two ends. Germline V gene sequence: CDR1 MNHEY, CDR2 SMNVEV (reference sequence). CDR3 protein: CASSLRGSGYTF. CDR3 sequence (DNA): TGTGCCAGCAGTTTACGGGGGAGTGGCTACACCTTC.

This clonotype was counted at least ten times. The gene calls are TRBV6-2 or TRBV6-3 and TRBJ2-1; no definite D call. Trimming pared 6 bases from V and 7 bases from J, leaving 7 bases between. This CDR3 contains 11 residues. Germline CDR1 MNHEY, CDR2 SVGEGT. This CDR3 is CASSPQNEQFF. CDR3 bases: TGTGCCAGCAGCCCCCAAAATGAGCAGTTCTTC.

This clonotype occurred many times. V gene TRBV12-3 or TRBV12-4 combines with J gene TRBJ1-5; 7 nucleotides align to TRBD1. Trimming cost V 1 base and J 8 bases; bases outside gene matches: 5. This CDR3 region has 14 residues. The CDR3 reads CASSLGRGVEPQHF. CDR3 nucleotide sequence: TGTGCCAGCAGTTTAGGCAGGGGGGTAGAGCCCCAGCATTTT.

The chain couples TRBV2 to TRBJ1-1, with 8 nucleotides matching TRBD1. CDR1 SNHLY and CDR2 FYNNEI come from the germline V gene. Unmatched junction bases numbered 9, after V lost 5 bases and J lost 4 bases. This CDR3 is 15 amino acids long. This CDR3 reads CASSTRTGLGTEAFF. CDR3 DNA sequence: TGTGCCAGCAGTACCCGGACAGGGTTGGGCACTGAAGCTTTCTTT.

The table lists this clonotype with many counts. The gene calls are TRBV7-9 and TRBJ2-1, with TRBD2 identical over 10 bases. V lost 2 bases to trimming and J lost 10 bases; unmatched junction nucleotides: 11. The CDR3 loop spans 16 amino acids. CDR1 and CDR2 (germline): SEHNR, FQNEAQ (reference sequence). CDR3 sequence reads: CASSLLAGVLTREQFF. The CDR3 DNA sequence: TGTGCCAGCAGCTTACTAGCGGGAGTCCTCACAAGGGAGCAGTTCTTC.

V usage is TRBV7-3 and J usage is TRBJ1-1; no clear D gene. Trimming removed 4 bases at V and 11 bases at J, with 17 bases between. Germline V lookup: CDR1 SGHTA, CDR2 FQGTGA. The CDR3 is 13 residues long. The CDR3: CASSSTTLGRAFF. In DNA form, the CDR3 reads TGTGCCAGCAGCTCCACAACACTTGGGAGGGCTTTCTTT.